This entry lists 32 T cell receptor beta chains sequenced from one sample in a study of ipilimumab plus nivolumab after autologous stem cell transplantation (dated by TCRdb to the early 2020s). The library relied on the immunoSEQ multiplex PCR assay. Sourced from immuneACCESS, this table was stored by TCRdb with only in-frame sequences that have V and J called. A share of the clones is absent; for the studies checked, an unresolved V gene accounts for under half, and the remainder has no known explanation. This sample gives 35,000 to 50,000 clones in total; approximately 90% of them show up just once. Of the sample, approximately 0.8% is held by the ten largest clones. The sequencing here drew on PBMCs, taken in a trial of ipilimumab plus nivolumab as post-transplant consolidation. The receptors shown here come from a male donor with multiple myeloma.

The rearrangement joins TRBV9 to TRBJ2-7; 9 bases are shared with TRBD1. Germline V CDR1 and CDR2: SGDLS, YYNGEE. The CDR3 extends over 15 amino acids. V dropped 3 bases and J dropped 2; count of bases not matched to a gene: 6. CDR3 protein: CASSAGQGPTYEQYF. CDR3 bases: TGTGCCAGCAGCGCAGGACAGGGGCCTACCTACGAGCAGTACTTC.

This chain uses TRBV28 with TRBJ2-4; 11 positions match TRBD2. The CDR3 runs 19 residues. The germline V gene has CDR1 MDHEN and CDR2 SYDVKM. The ends lost 5 bases at V and 0 bases at J; junction bases unmatched: 12. The CDR3: CASSEAGTSGLLAKNIQYF. CDR3 sequence (DNA): TGTGCCAGCAGTGAAGCCGGGACTAGCGGACTTCTAGCCAAAAACATTCAGTACTTC.

About this clone itself: At one boundary the junction diverges from the germline segment, which might be a read error. The chain couples TRBV7-7 to TRBJ2-1; D may be TRBD2 (6 bases). The CDR3 extends over 16 amino acids. Germline assignment: CDR1 SSHAT and CDR2 FNYEAQ (reference sequence). The CDR3 region is CASSQGLSSSYNEQFF. CDR3 DNA: TGTGCTAGCAGCCAGGGACTTTCGAGCTCCTACAATGAGCAGTTCTTC.

This chain joins TRBV7-6 and TRBJ1-3; 7 nucleotides align to TRBD1. Per germline, CDR1 SGHVS and CDR2 FNYEAQ. The CDR3 runs 15 residues. Trimming took 2 bases from V and 4 from J; bases not matched to a gene: 5. CDR3 amino acids: CASSLNRGGGNTIYF. CDR3 DNA: TGTGCCAGCAGCTTAAACAGGGGAGGCGGAAACACCATATATTTT.

The V call is TRBV6-1, the J call TRBJ2-7; no clear D. The CDR3 runs to 12 residues. Germline V gene data show CDR1 as MNHNS and CDR2 as SASEGT. V was shortened by 3 bases and J by 6 bases, with 9 bases between the two germline ends. This chain's CDR3 is CASSESVFEQYF. CDR3 DNA sequence: TGTGCCAGCAGTGAGTCGGTTTTCGAGCAGTACTTC.

The CDR3 DNA follows: TGCGCCAGCAGCTTCGGGCCCGAAGAGACCCAGTACTTC. This encodes CASSFGPEETQYF. The rearrangement uses TRBV5-1 and TRBJ2-5; unclear D gene. The CDR3 runs to 13 residues. Trimming took off 2 bases at V and 3 bases at J, with 8 bases between the two ends. Germline CDR1 SGHRS, CDR2 YFSETQ.

The gene calls are TRBV28 and TRBJ1-1, with D possibly matching TRBD1 (6 bases). Germline V gives CDR1 MDHEN, CDR2 SYDVKM. The V end was cut by 7 bases, the J end by 3 bases, with 12 bases between. The CDR3 is made up of 13 amino acids. The CDR3 here is CASTPGVHTEAFF. CDR3 DNA sequence: TGTGCCAGCACCCCAGGGGTCCACACTGAAGCTTTCTTT.

V usage is TRBV6-5 and J usage is TRBJ1-6; 8 positions match TRBD1. Germline V gives CDR1 MNHEY, CDR2 SVGAGI. The CDR3 contains 15 residues. Unmatched junction bases numbered 6, after V lost 2 bases and J lost 9 bases. The chain's CDR3 is CASSYEGQGGSPLHF. DNA for the CDR3: TGTGCCAGCAGTTACGAAGGACAGGGAGGTTCACCCCTCCACTTT.

The gene calls are TRBV2 and TRBJ2-5; D is undetermined. Germline CDR1 and CDR2: SNHLY and FYNNEI. This CDR3 has 16 residues. V lost 2 bases and J 5 bases, leaving 18 bases between the germline ends. The CDR3 DNA sequence: TGTGCCAGCAGTGAAACGGGTTCTCCTCCCAGGGAGACCCAGTACTTC. It yields the protein CASSETGSPPRETQYF. Complete variable domain (other parts from reference TRBV2 and TRBJ2-5): EPEVTQTPSHQVTQMGQEVILRCVPISNHLYFYWYRQILGQKVEFLVSFYNNEISEKSEIFDDQFSVERPDGSNFTLKIRSTKLEDSAMYFCASSETGSPPRETQYFGPGTRLLVL.

This rearrangement joins TRBV7-2 to TRBJ1-5, with a tentative D call TRBD1 (6 bases). V dropped 5 bases and J dropped 6 bases, with 17 bases sitting between them. The CDR3 is 15 residues long. CDR1 is SGHTA, CDR2 FQGNSA, per germline. The CDR3 DNA follows: TGTGCCAGCAGCCAAGGGGGGGCTGAGGGTCAGCCCCAGCATTTT. This codes for CASSQGGAEGQPQHF.

The chain combines TRBV7-3 with TRBJ2-1, with D possibly matching TRBD2 (7 bases). CDR3 size: 15 residues. CDR1 SGHTA and CDR2 FQGTGA come from the germline V gene. Trimming pared 1 base from V and 3 bases from J, leaving 10 bases between. The CDR3 sequence is CASSLNGGLYNEQFF. CDR3 DNA: TGTGCCAGCAGCTTAAACGGGGGGCTCTACAATGAGCAGTTCTTC.

The chain links TRBV10-3 to TRBJ1-1, with D uncertain. V lost 3 bases to trimming and J lost 1 base, with 6 bases between them. From germline, CDR1 is ENHRY and CDR2 SYGVKD. The CDR3 is 13 residues long. The CDR3 nucleotides are TGTGCCATCAGTGAATGGGGGAACACTGAAGCTTTCTTT. Translating gives CAISEWGNTEAFF.

The chain has TRBV28 and TRBJ1-5; D is uncertain. CDR1 and CDR2 (germline): MDHEN, SYDVKM. The CDR3 covers 12 residues. The V end was cut by 4 bases, the J end by 5 bases, with 6 bases between. CDR3 DNA: TGTGCCAGCAGTTCCTTATATCAGCCCCAGCATTTT. It yields the protein CASSSLYQPQHF.

The V gene is TRBV10-1, the J gene TRBJ2-1; D gene ambiguous. The germline V gene has CDR1 WNHNN and CDR2 SYGVQD (reference sequence). The V and J ends lost 0 bases and 0 bases respectively, with 9 bases between them. This CDR3 spans 16 amino acids. The CDR3 DNA reads TGCGCCAGCAGTGAGTCTAGCCGGGCCTCCTACAATGAGCAGTTCTTC. Protein product: CASSESSRASYNEQFF.

The J gene is TRBJ2-3, the V gene TRBV5-1; D perhaps matches TRBD1 (5 bases). Trimming pared 3 bases from V and 7 bases from J, leaving 12 bases between. CDR1 and CDR2 (germline): SGHRS, YFSETQ. The CDR3 runs 13 residues. In DNA form, the CDR3 reads TGCGCCAGCAGCTCAGGGCTGGAGAATACGCAGTATTTT. It translates to CASSSGLENTQYF.

This rearrangement joins TRBV5-4 to TRBJ1-4; weak D call: TRBD1 (5 bases). Looked up from germline, CDR1 is SGHNT and CDR2 is YYREEE (reference sequence). V lost 4 bases to trimming and J lost 0 bases, with 10 bases between them. The CDR3 has 15 amino acids. The CDR3 loop is CASSVDSATNEKLFF. The CDR3 nucleotides are TGTGCCAGCAGCGTCGACAGTGCAACTAATGAAAAACTGTTTTTT.

This rearrangement joins TRBV7-6 to TRBJ2-1; D not certain. Germline V lookup: CDR1 SGHVS, CDR2 FNYEAQ. The ends were cut back, 1 base at V and 5 bases at J, with 6 bases in the middle. This CDR3 is built from 13 residues. The CDR3 loop reads CASSLGRDNEQFF. CDR3 bases: TGTGCCAGCAGCTTAGGGCGTGACAATGAGCAGTTCTTC. Together with reference TRBV7-6 and TRBJ2-1, the CDR3 gives the full variable domain: GAGVSQSPRYKVTKRGQDVALRCDPISGHVSLYWYRQALGQGPEFLTYFNYEAQQDKSGLPNDRFSAERPEGSISTLTIQRTEQRDSAMYRCASSLGRDNEQFFGPGTRLTVL.

Only a few counts were recorded for this clone. This chain links TRBV7-2 with TRBJ1-5, with 11 positions matching TRBD1. The CDR3 covers 16 residues. V shed 5 bases, J shed 5 bases, and the junction held 8 bases outside the gene matches. Germline V CDR1 and CDR2: SGHTA, FQGNSA. CDR3 region: CASSPGTGGLDQPQHF. In DNA, the CDR3 is TGTGCCAGCAGCCCAGGGACAGGGGGTTTGGATCAGCCCCAGCATTTT.

The chain couples TRBV6-1 to TRBJ2-1; 11 bases fit TRBD2. V shed 1 base and J 9 bases; nucleotides not matched to a gene: 11. Germline lookup yields CDR1 MNHNS and CDR2 SASEGT. The CDR3 runs to 17 residues. The CDR3 loop reads CASSEGGGTSGGGEQFF. In DNA form, the CDR3 reads TGTGCCAGCAGTGAAGGGGGAGGGACTAGCGGCGGGGGTGAGCAGTTCTTC.

J is TRBJ1-1 and V is TRBV6-5; a possible D gene is TRBD1 (6 bases). The V end was cut by 8 bases, the J end by 3 bases, with 10 bases between. This CDR3 comprises 12 residues. Germline lookup yields CDR1 MNHEY and CDR2 SVGAGI. The CDR3 DNA follows: TGTGCCAGCGGGACATCGGACACTGAAGCTTTCTTT. It yields the protein CASGTSDTEAFF.

A single count supports this clone. This chain connects TRBV2 to TRBJ1-3; possible D gene TRBD1, 6 bases. The V end was cut by 2 bases, the J end by 7 bases, with 18 bases between. The CDR3 extends over 16 amino acids. CDR1 is SNHLY, CDR2 FYNNEI, per germline. CDR3 loop: CASSELPQGFFNTIYF. CDR3 nucleotides: TGTGCCAGCAGTGAATTGCCACAGGGTTTCTTTAACACCATATATTTT.

The V gene is TRBV28, the J gene TRBJ1-5; possible D gene TRBD1, 6 bases. The germline CDR1 and CDR2 sequences are MDHEN and SYDVKM. This CDR3 comprises 14 residues. Trimming took off 7 bases at V and 6 bases at J, with 16 bases between the two ends. CDR3 in amino acids: CASTQGGAGQPQHF. The CDR3 nucleotides read TGTGCCAGCACCCAAGGGGGGGCCGGTCAGCCCCAGCATTTT.

V and J are TRBV19 and TRBJ1-5; D is perhaps TRBD1 (5 bases). Germline loops: CDR1 LNHDA, CDR2 SQIVND (reference sequence). Trimming left V 5 bases short and J 1 base short, with 6 bases between. CDR3 length equals 13 residues. The chain's CDR3 is CASSQGSNQPQHF. The CDR3 DNA follows: TGTGCCAGTAGTCAGGGCAGCAATCAGCCCCAGCATTTT.

The chain couples TRBV6-6 to TRBJ2-7, with D possibly being TRBD1 or TRBD2 (5 bases each). Germline CDR1 MNHNY, CDR2 SVGAGI (reference sequence). The CDR3 sequence is 14 residues long. The germline V and J ends were trimmed by 4 bases and 0 bases, with 10 bases remaining between them. In DNA form, the CDR3 reads TGTGCCAGCAGTTTCTCAGGGACCTCCTACGAGCAGTACTTC. It codes for CASSFSGTSYEQYF.

The chain uses TRBV5-1 and TRBJ2-7; D not certain. There are 13 residues in the CDR3. The V end was cut by 4 bases, the J end by 6 bases, with 14 bases between. Germline V lookup: CDR1 SGHRS, CDR2 YFSETQ. The CDR3 coding sequence is TGCGCCAGCAGCCACGGACGGACCACCGAGCAGTACTTC. Residues: CASSHGRTTEQYF.

This sequence joins TRBV10-3 and TRBJ2-3; 9 bases match TRBD2. The germline CDR1 and CDR2 sequences are ENHRY and SYGVKD. The CDR3 totals 17 residues. V was pared by 3 bases and J by 5 bases, with 12 bases of the junction left unmatched. CDR3 protein: CAISDPSVAGGRDTQYF. In nucleotides, the CDR3 is TGTGCCATCAGTGACCCTAGTGTGGCGGGAGGGAGAGATACGCAGTATTTT.

The chain combines TRBV27 with TRBJ1-1; D gene unclear. The CDR3 loop spans 16 amino acids. CDR1 and CDR2 from the germline V gene are MNHEY and SMNVEV (reference sequence). The V end lost 5 bases, the J end lost 0 bases, and 16 bases lay between the germline ends. As DNA, the CDR3 is TGTGCCAGCAGTCTTCACCTACCCGTACTGAACACTGAAGCTTTCTTT. Translating gives CASSLHLPVLNTEAFF.

The chain is built from TRBV7-9 and TRBJ1-2, with a weak D call TRBD1 (5 bases). The V gene's germline CDR1 is SEHNR and CDR2 FQNEAQ (reference sequence). Deletions cut 5 bases from V and 1 base from J, with 11 bases between. The CDR3 sequence is 14 residues long. Here the CDR3 reads CASSSGTVNYGYTF. In nucleotides, the CDR3 is TGTGCCAGCAGCAGCGGGACGGTTAACTATGGCTACACCTTC.

The chain joins TRBV27 to TRBJ1-2, with 9 bases identical to TRBD1. Germline CDR1 reads MNHEY; CDR2 reads SMNVEV (reference sequence). The CDR3 has 15 residues. Trimming cost V 5 bases and J 6 bases; bases outside gene matches: 10. The CDR3 bases are TGTGCCAGCAGTGACCCCGCCGGGACAGGGCATGGCTACACCTTC. Its protein is CASSDPAGTGHGYTF.

The chain recombines TRBV19 with TRBJ2-2; maybe TRBD1 (6 bases). This CDR3 region has 14 residues. Trimming took 4 bases from V and 5 from J, leaving 11 bases between them. Germline loops: CDR1 LNHDA, CDR2 SQIVND (reference sequence). The CDR3 is CASSTQQGTGELFF. CDR3 in DNA: TGTGCCAGTAGTACCCAACAGGGTACCGGGGAGCTGTTTTTT.

This clone was observed a single time. V and J are TRBV5-6 and TRBJ1-3, with D unresolved. The V gene lost 4 bases and the J gene lost 4 bases, with 15 bases spanning the gap. Germline loops: CDR1 SGHDT, CDR2 YYEEEE. CDR3 length: 15 residues. The CDR3 loop reads CASSLWAGAGNTIYF. The CDR3, as DNA: TGTGCCAGCAGCCTTTGGGCCGGCGCGGGAAACACCATATATTTT.

This chain uses TRBV4-1 with TRBJ1-2, with D unresolved. Per germline, CDR1 MGHRA and CDR2 YSYEKL. With 0 bases removed from V and 11 bases from J, the gap between germline ends came to 10 bases. There are 12 residues in the CDR3. This chain's CDR3 is CASSQDRTRYTF. DNA for the CDR3: TGCGCCAGCAGCCAAGATCGAACACGGTACACCTTC.